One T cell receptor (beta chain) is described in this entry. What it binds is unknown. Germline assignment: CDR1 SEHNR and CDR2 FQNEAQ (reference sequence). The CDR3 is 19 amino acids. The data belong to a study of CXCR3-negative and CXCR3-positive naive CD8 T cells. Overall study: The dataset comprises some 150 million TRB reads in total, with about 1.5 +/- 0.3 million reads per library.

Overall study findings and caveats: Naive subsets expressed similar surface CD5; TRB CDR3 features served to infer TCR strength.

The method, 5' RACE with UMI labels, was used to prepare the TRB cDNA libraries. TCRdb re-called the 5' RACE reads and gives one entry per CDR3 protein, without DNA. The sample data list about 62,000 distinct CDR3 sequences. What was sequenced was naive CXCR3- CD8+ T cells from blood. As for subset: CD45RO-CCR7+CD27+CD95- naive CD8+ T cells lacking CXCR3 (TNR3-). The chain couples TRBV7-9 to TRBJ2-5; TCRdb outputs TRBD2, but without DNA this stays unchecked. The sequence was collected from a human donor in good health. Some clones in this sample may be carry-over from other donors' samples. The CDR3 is CASSLGVSGGPGVQETQYF.